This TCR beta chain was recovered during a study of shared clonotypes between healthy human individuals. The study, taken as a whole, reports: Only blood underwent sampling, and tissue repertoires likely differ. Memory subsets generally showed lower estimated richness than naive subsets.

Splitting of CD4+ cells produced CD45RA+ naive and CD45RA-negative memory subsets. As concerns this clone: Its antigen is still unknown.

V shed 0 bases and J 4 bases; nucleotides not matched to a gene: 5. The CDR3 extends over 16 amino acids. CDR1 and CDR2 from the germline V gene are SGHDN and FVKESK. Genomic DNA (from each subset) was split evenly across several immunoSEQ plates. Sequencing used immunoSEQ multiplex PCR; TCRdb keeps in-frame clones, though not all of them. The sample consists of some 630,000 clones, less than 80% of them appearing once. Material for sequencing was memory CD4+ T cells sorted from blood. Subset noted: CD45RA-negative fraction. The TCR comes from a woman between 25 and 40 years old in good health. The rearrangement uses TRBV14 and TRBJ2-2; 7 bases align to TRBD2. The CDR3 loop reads CASSQDSGTITGELFF. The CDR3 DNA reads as TGTGCCAGCAGCCAAGACAGTGGGACTATCACCGGGGAGCTGTTTTTT.